This TCR beta chain was observed in a study of vaccination and CD4 T cells after COVID-19. Across the whole study: All convalescent patients were nasal swab PCR positive for SARS-CoV-2; nine had mild and one severe disease. Culture controls were given either a CEFX pool, an HIV-1 Nef pool, or no peptide.

Trimming shortened V by 4 bases and J by 9 bases, and 13 bases separated the two germline ends. The CDR3 consists of 14 residues. In germline, CDR1 is MNHEY, CDR2 SVGEGT. The Oncomine TCR Beta short-read assay was what sequenced the DNA obtained from cultured CD4+ T cells. Each CDR3 protein is one row after TCRdb ran MiXCR on the PCR reads. The repertoire consists of 20,000 to 25,000 distinct CDR3 sequences, with roughly half occurring once and the leading ten covering more than 8.5%. With respect to this clonotype: Its target is unknown.

Treatment here: roughly 11-day PBMC culture with coronavirus spike peptide pools or control peptides (ViraFEST assay). The chain is built from TRBV6-2 or TRBV6-3 and TRBJ1-6, with D maybe TRBD1 (5 bases). The sequenced sample consisted of CD4+ T cells from blood, cultured in vitro. This clonotype originated in a human donor who had recovered from COVID-19. CDR3 region: CASSSLWGSSPLHF. CDR3 sequence (DNA): TGTGCCAGCAGTTCCCTTTGGGGGAGTTCACCCCTCCACTTT.